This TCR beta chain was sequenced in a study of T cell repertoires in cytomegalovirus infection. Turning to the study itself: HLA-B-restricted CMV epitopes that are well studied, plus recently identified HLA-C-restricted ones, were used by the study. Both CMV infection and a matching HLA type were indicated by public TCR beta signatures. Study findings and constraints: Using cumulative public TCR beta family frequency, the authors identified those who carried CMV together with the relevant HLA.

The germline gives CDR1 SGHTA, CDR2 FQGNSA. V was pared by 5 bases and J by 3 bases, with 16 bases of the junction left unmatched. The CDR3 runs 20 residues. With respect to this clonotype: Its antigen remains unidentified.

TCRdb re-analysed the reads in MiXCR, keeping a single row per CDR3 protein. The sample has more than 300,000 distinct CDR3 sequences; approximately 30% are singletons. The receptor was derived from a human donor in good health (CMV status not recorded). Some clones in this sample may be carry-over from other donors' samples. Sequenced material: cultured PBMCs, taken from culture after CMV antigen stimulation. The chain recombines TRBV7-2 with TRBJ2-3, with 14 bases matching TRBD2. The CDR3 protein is CASSTGWRTSGRRGTDTQYF. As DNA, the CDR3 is TGTGCCAGCAGCACTGGCTGGCGGACTAGCGGGAGGCGCGGAACAGATACGCAGTATTTT.